Below, 27 T cell receptor beta chains from the same sample are listed, as sequenced in a study of blood T cell repertoires in COVID-19. Some clones are missing from TCRdb's copy, which holds only in-frame ones; the method was immunoSEQ multiplex PCR. The sample has about 170,000 clones; around 82% are singletons. The sample was peripheral blood. The source of these receptors is a woman of 80 years or more with acute or convalescent COVID-19.

The chain recombines TRBV6-5 with TRBJ1-4; the match to TRBD1 covers 7 bases. Germline V CDR1 and CDR2: MNHEY, SVGAGI. Germline trimming cut 5 bases from V and 3 bases from J; bases unmatched to any gene: 6. This CDR3 has 15 amino acids. The CDR3: CASSHEGTANEKLFF. CDR3 nucleotides: TGTGCCAGCAGTCATGAGGGGACAGCTAATGAAAAACTGTTTTTT.

The chain employs TRBV7-2 and TRBJ1-1, with D tentatively TRBD1 (5 bases). The CDR3 sequence is 14 residues long. V was trimmed by 4 bases and J by 3 bases, leaving 12 bases between them. CDR1 and CDR2 (germline): SGHTA, FQGNSA. The CDR3 DNA follows: TGTGCCAGCAGCTATCTGTCGGGGGACACTGAAGCTTTCTTT. Protein: CASSYLSGDTEAFF.

The chain recombines TRBV7-8 with TRBJ2-5, with 12 bases lining up with TRBD2. The V and J ends lost 0 bases and 2 bases, in that order; junction bases with no gene match: 1. Germline loops: CDR1 SGHVS, CDR2 FQNEAQ. The CDR3 consists of 16 residues. The CDR3 region has the DNA TGTGCCAGCAGCTTAGCTCTAGCGGGAGGGCAAGAGACCCAGTACTTC. This encodes CASSLALAGGQETQYF.

As regards this clone: This sample also contains other DNA sequences that code for the same CDR3. V is TRBV7-2 and J is TRBJ2-5; D is uncertain. Deletions cut 4 bases from V and 2 bases from J, with 2 bases between. The length of the CDR3 is 11 residues. CDR1 SGHTA and CDR2 FQGNSA come from the germline V gene. The CDR3 region has the DNA TGTGCCAGCAGCTCACAAGAGACCCAGTACTTC. This gives the protein CASSSQETQYF.

This clone occurred once. The chain employs TRBV7-6 and TRBJ2-7, with D possibly matching TRBD1 (5 bases). This CDR3 is built from 14 residues. Trimming stripped 1 base from V and 2 bases from J, with 9 bases between. Germline CDR1 and CDR2: SGHVS and FNYEAQ. The CDR3: CASSLEPGTYEQYF. The CDR3 DNA reads as TGTGCCAGCAGCTTAGAACCAGGGACCTACGAGCAGTACTTC.

This chain joins TRBV28 and TRBJ2-3; TRBD1 is a possible D gene (6 bases). V was cut by 2 bases and J by 0 bases, with 6 bases left in between. The CDR3 spans 14 residues. Germline V gene data show CDR1 as MDHEN and CDR2 as SYDVKM. CDR3: CASSLDRSTDTQYF. CDR3 nucleotide sequence: TGTGCCAGCAGTTTAGACAGGAGCACAGATACGCAGTATTTT.

The rearrangement uses TRBV3-1 (or the pseudogene TRBV3-2) and TRBJ1-5; D might be TRBD1 (5 bases). Germline loops: CDR1 LGHDT, CDR2 YNNKEL (reference sequence). The CDR3 is 15 amino acids. The germline V and J ends were trimmed by 0 bases and 6 bases, with 12 bases remaining between them. The CDR3 loop reads CASSQDVSGGQPQHF. As DNA, the CDR3 is TGTGCCAGCAGCCAAGATGTTTCGGGGGGTCAGCCCCAGCATTTT.

Worth noting for this clone: The sample carries other DNA sequences with the same CDR3. The V call is TRBV29-1, the J call TRBJ1-1; 10 bases are shared with TRBD1. Germline V gives CDR1 SQVTM, CDR2 ANQGSEA. This CDR3 spans 13 amino acids. Trimming removed 4 bases from V and 4 bases from J; junction bases left unmatched: 3. The CDR3 spells CSVGGQGSTEAFF. In DNA form, the CDR3 reads TGCAGCGTTGGGGGACAGGGGAGCACTGAAGCTTTCTTT.

The chain carries TRBV3-1 (or the pseudogene TRBV3-2) and TRBJ2-2; D perhaps matches TRBD2 (5 bases). V lost 4 bases to trimming and J lost 5 bases, with 5 bases between them. This CDR3 is 12 amino acids long. Germline loops: CDR1 LGHDT, CDR2 YNNKEL (reference sequence). The CDR3 sequence: CASSRTTGELFF. For the CDR3, the DNA is TGTGCCAGCAGCCGGACTACCGGGGAGCTGTTTTTT.

The CDR3 nucleotides read TGTGCCAGCAGTTCCGCGGGGGGTTATTACGAGCAGTACTTC. Residues: CASSSAGGYYEQYF. The rearrangement joins TRBV6-2 or TRBV6-3 to TRBJ2-7; 8 bases agree with TRBD2. After removal of 4 bases from V and 4 bases from J, the junction contained 6 bases not matched to a gene. The germline V gene has CDR1 MNHEY and CDR2 SVGEGT. The CDR3 is made up of 14 amino acids.

The genes are TRBV21-1 and TRBJ2-7; TRBD1, the table's D call, lacks a check against the DNA. TRBV21-1 is recorded as a pseudogene. The CDR3 extends over 16 amino acids. The CDR3 sequence is CASSKVGGDISYEQYF. CDR3 sequence (DNA): TGTGCCAGCAGCAAAGTTGGGGGCGACATCTCCTACGAGCAGTACTTC.

The chain carries TRBV5-4 and TRBJ1-1; D perhaps matches TRBD1 (6 bases). The germline V gene encodes CDR1 SGHNT and CDR2 YYREEE (reference sequence). CDR3 length: 16 amino acids. V dropped 4 bases and J dropped 1 base, with 17 bases sitting between them. In nucleotides, the CDR3 is TGTGCCAGCAGCAAAGAACAGGGAATCGCGAACACTGAAGCTTTCTTT. It encodes CASSKEQGIANTEAFF.

The chain joins TRBV12-3 or TRBV12-4 to TRBJ1-1; unclear D gene. The V and J ends lost 4 bases and 3 bases respectively, with 9 bases between them. The CDR3 is 13 residues long. CDR3 amino acids: CASSSGSYTEAFF. CDR3 nucleotides: TGTGCCAGCAGTTCGGGGAGTTACACTGAAGCTTTCTTT.

The chain uses TRBV11-3 and TRBJ1-1, with D uncertain. CDR3 length: 13 residues. The V gene lost 5 bases and the J gene lost 1 base, with 8 bases spanning the gap. In germline, CDR1 is SGHNT, CDR2 YENEEA. This chain's CDR3 is CASSVTGNTEAFF. For the CDR3, the DNA is TGTGCCAGCAGCGTCACGGGGAACACTGAAGCTTTCTTT.

The chain joins TRBV2 to TRBJ1-2; TRBD1 is a possible D gene (5 bases). The V end was cut by 3 bases, the J end by 4 bases, with 12 bases between. CDR3 size: 14 residues. CDR1 is SNHLY and CDR2 is FYNNEI in the germline V gene. The CDR3 sequence: CASSDLLGGYGYTF. The CDR3 DNA sequence: TGTGCCAGCAGTGATTTGTTGGGGGGCTATGGCTACACCTTC.

V gene TRBV28 combines with J gene TRBJ1-2, with TRBD1 identical over 7 bases. Germline lookup yields CDR1 MDHEN and CDR2 SYDVKM. The V segment lost 8 bases and the J segment 2 bases; nucleotides outside the gene matches: 5. The CDR3 is 13 residues long. The CDR3 bases are TGTGCCAGCGGACGGACAGGAAACTATGGCTACACCTTC. Amino acid sequence: CASGRTGNYGYTF.

The chain recombines TRBV19 with TRBJ1-1; TRBD1 matches at 8 bases. The junction had 4 bases not matched to a gene; V was cut back by 6 bases and J by 1 base. The CDR3 runs to 14 residues. CDR1 and CDR2 (germline): LNHDA, SQIVND (reference sequence). DNA of the CDR3: TGTGCCAGTAGCGGGGACAGGTCGAACACTGAAGCTTTCTTT. Its protein is CASSGDRSNTEAFF.

The chain uses TRBV28 and TRBJ1-2; 7 bases line up with TRBD1. This CDR3 spans 15 amino acids. The germline CDR1 and CDR2 sequences are MDHEN and SYDVKM. V was pared by 5 bases and J by 4 bases, with 10 bases of the junction left unmatched. This chain's CDR3 is CASSPASTGTYGYTF. DNA for the CDR3: TGTGCCAGCAGTCCGGCATCGACAGGGACCTATGGCTACACCTTC.

The V and J genes are TRBV5-1 and TRBJ2-1; the match to TRBD2 covers 7 bases. V lost 3 bases and J lost 10; bases outside the gene matches: 19. Germline-derived CDR1 and CDR2 are SGHRS and YFSETQ. This CDR3 has 17 amino acids. As DNA, the CDR3 is TGCGCCAGCAGCTCAGAACCCCAAGGGACTACCTTAAGGGAGCAGTTCTTC. Protein product: CASSSEPQGTTLREQFF. Complete variable domain (other parts from reference TRBV5-1 and TRBJ2-1): KAGVTQTPRYLIKTRGQQVTLSCSPISGHRSVSWYQQTPGQGLQFLFEYFSETQRNKGNFPGRFSGRQFSNSRSEMNVSTLELGDSALYLCASSSEPQGTTLREQFFGPGTRLTVL.

This clone was found once. The genes are TRBV5-1 and TRBJ2-5; tentatively, D is TRBD1 (7 bases). This CDR3 is 17 amino acids long. The germline V gene has CDR1 SGHRS and CDR2 YFSETQ. V lost 4 bases and J 2 bases, leaving 21 bases between the germline ends. Here the CDR3 DNA reads TGCGCCAGCAGCCAACCTCGACAGGGAGGAGAGCAAGAGACCCAGTACTTC. This codes for CASSQPRQGGEQETQYF.

The rearrangement links TRBV28 to TRBJ1-5; the D gene is possibly TRBD1 (5 bases). This CDR3 comprises 16 residues. Trimming shortened V by 2 bases and J by 4 bases, and 15 bases separated the two germline ends. The germline gives CDR1 MDHEN, CDR2 SYDVKM. The CDR3 loop reads CASSLLIRVGNQPQHF. CDR3 coding DNA: TGTGCCAGCAGTTTACTTATCAGGGTTGGGAATCAGCCCCAGCATTTT.

There are a few counts of this clone. The chain carries TRBV5-1 and TRBJ1-4; D may be TRBD1 (6 bases). Trimming cost V 4 bases and J 8 bases, with 18 bases left between them. CDR3 length: 15 residues. Germline-derived CDR1 and CDR2 are SGHRS and YFSETQ. Here the CDR3 reads CASSALQGVGEKLFF. Written as DNA, the CDR3 is TGCGCCAGCAGCGCGTTACAGGGAGTGGGAGAAAAACTGTTTTTT.

This clone has only a few counts. The chain carries TRBV7-3 and TRBJ2-2, with 9 bases aligning to TRBD1. The V gene end was trimmed by 5 bases and the J gene end by 7 bases; junction bases not matched to a gene: 8. CDR3 length equals 15 residues. Germline lookup yields CDR1 SGHTA and CDR2 FQGTGA. The CDR3 nucleotides read TGTGCCAGCAGCGACCAACAGGGGGCCGGCGGGGAGCTGTTTTTT. Protein sequence: CASSDQQGAGGELFF. Supplemented by reference TRBV7-3 and TRBJ2-2, the full variable domain reads GAGVSQTPSNKVTEKGKYVELRCDPISGHTALYWYRQSLGQGPEFLIYFQGTGAADDSGLPNDRFFAVRPEGSVSTLKIQRTERGDSAVYLCASSDQQGAGGELFFGEGSRLTVL.

V and J are TRBV28 and TRBJ2-3; weak D call: TRBD1 (6 bases). Deletions cut 4 bases from V and 2 bases from J, with 16 bases between. Germline assignment: CDR1 MDHEN and CDR2 SYDVKM. The CDR3 length is 16 residues. The CDR3 loop reads CASSSQGRLYTDTQYF. The CDR3 nucleotides are TGTGCCAGCAGTTCACAGGGACGGCTATACACAGATACGCAGTATTTT.

This chain links TRBV5-5 with TRBJ1-1, with D hard to call. CDR1 and CDR2 from the germline V gene are SGHKS and YYEKEE (reference sequence). Trimming left V 1 base short and J 2 bases short, with 12 bases between. The CDR3 spans 15 residues. The CDR3 sequence is CASSLSQQPNTEAFF. Written as DNA, the CDR3 is TGTGCCAGCAGCTTGAGTCAACAGCCAAACACTGAAGCTTTCTTT.

This clone turned up a few times. V gene TRBV2 combines with J gene TRBJ1-5; 7 bases are a match to TRBD1. Germline CDR1 reads SNHLY; CDR2 reads FYNNEI. J gave up 5 bases and V 4 bases, and 5 bases lay outside the gene matches. This CDR3 has 14 amino acids. In DNA form, the CDR3 reads TGTGCCAGCAGTGCCACAGGGGCGGATCAGCCCCAGCATTTT. Amino acid sequence: CASSATGADQPQHF.

The chain carries TRBV9 and TRBJ1-3; TRBD1 matches 7 bases. From germline, CDR1 is SGDLS and CDR2 YYNGEE. The CDR3 has 17 residues. Losses at the gene ends were 4 bases for V and 0 bases for J; bases not matched to a gene: 10. CDR3 sequence (DNA): TGTGCCAGCAGCCTTTTCGCCAGGGGGATCTCTGGAAACACCATATATTTT. It is translated as CASSLFARGISGNTIYF.